Listed below are T cell receptor beta chains from one sample, sequenced in a study of cytomegalovirus exposure and HLA in healthy donors. Data came from immunoSEQ multiplex PCR; TCRdb stores just in-frame clones and leaves some out. The profile shows under 85,000 clones, around 62% of them singletons. Sequenced material: PBMCs. These receptors were collected from a man aged 35-49 years in good health and CMV-seropositive. The CDR3 runs from the conserved cysteine through the conserved F or W. D genes are given only for firm matches. The listing skips clone size in some rows; elsewhere it reads once, few, many or a size class.

NA	TRBD2	TRBJ2-1	TRBV7-9	TGTGCCAGCAGCCGGATAGCGGGGGGCAATGAGCAGTTCTTC	CASSRIAGGNEQFF
NA	TRBD1	TRBJ1-6	TRBV7-9	TGTGCCAGCAGCTTATTGGGACAGGGGGATTCACCCCTCCACTTT	CASSLLGQGDSPLHF
NA	TRBD1	TRBJ2-1	TRBV18	TGTGCCAGCTCACCACCGTCAGGGACAGGGGGAAACAATGAGCAGTTCTTC	CASSPPSGTGGNNEQFF
few	TRBD2	TRBJ2-3	TRBV11-2	TGTGCCAGCAGCAACACCGGGGGGACGCAGTATTTT	CASSNTGGTQYF
NA	NA	TRBJ2-7	TRBV28	TGTGCCAGCAGTTTACGCTGGGGGGGGCCCTACGAGCAGTACTTC	CASSLRWGGPYEQYF
NA	NA	TRBJ2-1	TRBV7-9	TGTTCCAGCAGCTTAGGAGGCCGCGGGCGTCCAAATGAGCAGTTCTTC	CSSSLGGRGRPNEQFF
medium-sized	NA	TRBJ1-2	TRBV7-9	TGTGCCAGCAGCCCGCAGGGTTTCGCTAACTATGGCTACACCTTC	CASSPQGFANYGYTF
NA	TRBD2	TRBJ2-3	TRBV30	TGTGCCTGGAGTATACTAGCGGGATACACAGATACGCAGTATTTT	CAWSILAGYTDTQYF
NA	NA	TRBJ2-3	TRBV5-8	TGTGCCAGCAGCCAAGATTTAGTGGACTACACAGATACGCAGTATTTT	CASSQDLVDYTDTQYF
NA	NA	TRBJ1-4	TRBV27	TGTGCCAGCAGCCCAGCGGGAACTAATGAAAAACTGTTTTTT	CASSPAGTNEKLFF
NA	NA	TRBJ1-3	TRBV6-5	TGTGCCAGCATCCTAAGCCACTCTGGAAACACCATATATTTT	CASILSHSGNTIYF
NA	NA	TRBJ1-5	TRBV15	TGTGCCACCAGTCCGTACAATCAGCCCCAGCATTTT	CATSPYNQPQHF